The rows below give T cell receptor beta chains drawn from one sample of a study of blood T cells in healthy people across ages. TCRdb called the 5' RACE reads again in MiXCR, with one record for every CDR3 protein. This table has more than 900,000 distinct CDR3 sequences, around 25% appearing once. A further study also used this sample, focusing on T cells of mothers and their children.

The specimen sequenced was blood. The receptors stem from a girl aged 2 to 10 in good health. CDR3s include the opening cysteine and the closing phenylalanine or tryptophan. D genes are given only for firm matches. Size values are once, few and many counts, or a class for expanded clones, and some rows have none.

cdr3_nt: TGTGCCAGCAGCCAAGATAGCCAACAAGGGTACGAGCAGTACTTC
cdr3_aa: CASSQDSQQGYEQYF
d_call: -
v_call: TRBV3-1
j_call: TRBJ2-7
clone_size: -

cdr3_nt: TGCAGTGCTAGAGATCAGGGGAGCTATGGCTACACCTTC
cdr3_aa: CSARDQGSYGYTF
d_call: -
v_call: TRBV20-1
j_call: TRBJ1-2
clone_size: -

cdr3_nt: TGTGCCACCAGCAGAGAAATAAAGGCAGGACACTACGAGCAGTACTTC
cdr3_aa: CATSREIKAGHYEQYF
d_call: -
v_call: TRBV15
j_call: TRBJ2-7
clone_size: few

cdr3_nt: TGTGCCAGCAGTTTTAGTTACACCCAAGAGACCCAGTACTTC
cdr3_aa: CASSFSYTQETQYF
d_call: -
v_call: TRBV28
j_call: TRBJ2-5
clone_size: -

cdr3_nt: TGTGCCAGCGGGAATGAAAAACTGTTTTTT
cdr3_aa: CASGNEKLFF
d_call: -
v_call: TRBV12-3/TRBV12-4
j_call: TRBJ1-4
clone_size: -

cdr3_nt: TGTGCCAGCAGTGAATGGTCGTCAGGGGCTTCCTACGAGCAGTACTTC
cdr3_aa: CASSEWSSGASYEQYF
d_call: -
v_call: TRBV25-1
j_call: TRBJ2-7
clone_size: -

cdr3_nt: TGTGCCAGCAGCCAAATGCGCACAATGAACACTGAAGCTTTCTTT
cdr3_aa: CASSQMRTMNTEAFF
d_call: -
v_call: TRBV7-6
j_call: TRBJ1-1
clone_size: -

cdr3_nt: TGTGCCAGCAGTTGGTTAGCGGGGGGGTACAATGAGCAGTTCTTC
cdr3_aa: CASSWLAGGYNEQFF
d_call: TRBD2
v_call: TRBV7-2
j_call: TRBJ2-1
clone_size: -

cdr3_nt: TGCAGCGGCCACACGGGACACTCCCAAGAGACCCAGTACTTC
cdr3_aa: CSGHTGHSQETQYF
d_call: -
v_call: TRBV29-1
j_call: TRBJ2-5
clone_size: few

cdr3_nt: TGTGCCAGCAAAGGGATTAGCAATCAGCCCCAGCATTTT
cdr3_aa: CASKGISNQPQHF
d_call: -
v_call: TRBV12-3/TRBV12-4
j_call: TRBJ1-5
clone_size: few

cdr3_nt: TGTGCCAGCAGAGTGGACGTCGCCGGGGGCGAAAAACTGTTTTTT
cdr3_aa: CASRVDVAGGEKLFF
d_call: -
v_call: TRBV7-9
j_call: TRBJ1-4
clone_size: -

cdr3_nt: TGTGCCAGCAGTTGGGACAGGGGGCCCTCCTACGAGCAGTACTTC
cdr3_aa: CASSWDRGPSYEQYF
d_call: TRBD1
v_call: TRBV6-5
j_call: TRBJ2-7
clone_size: few

cdr3_nt: TGTGCCAGCAGCTTAGGAGACTATAGGAACCCGCAGTTCTTC
cdr3_aa: CASSLGDYRNPQFF
d_call: -
v_call: TRBV7-9
j_call: TRBJ2-1
clone_size: -

cdr3_nt: TGCGCCAGCAGCCAAGACTTAATGATTCGGCGGGAGGGAGAGACCCAGTACTTC
cdr3_aa: CASSQDLMIRREGETQYF
d_call: TRBD2
v_call: TRBV4-1
j_call: TRBJ2-5
clone_size: few

cdr3_nt: TGCGCCAGCAGCTTACCTCGGGACACAAACTCCTACGAGCAGTACTTC
cdr3_aa: CASSLPRDTNSYEQYF
d_call: -
v_call: TRBV5-1
j_call: TRBJ2-7
clone_size: -